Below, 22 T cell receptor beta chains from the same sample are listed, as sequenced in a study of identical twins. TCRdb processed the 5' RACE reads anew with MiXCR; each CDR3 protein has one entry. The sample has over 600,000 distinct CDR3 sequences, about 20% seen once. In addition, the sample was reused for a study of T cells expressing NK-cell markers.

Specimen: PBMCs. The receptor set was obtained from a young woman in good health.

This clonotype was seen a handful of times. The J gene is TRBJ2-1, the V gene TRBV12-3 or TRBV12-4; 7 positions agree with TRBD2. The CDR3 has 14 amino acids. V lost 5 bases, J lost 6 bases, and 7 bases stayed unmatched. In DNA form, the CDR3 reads TGTGCCAGCAGTACTAGCGTCTTAGGCAATGAGCAGTTCTTC. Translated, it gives CASSTSVLGNEQFF.

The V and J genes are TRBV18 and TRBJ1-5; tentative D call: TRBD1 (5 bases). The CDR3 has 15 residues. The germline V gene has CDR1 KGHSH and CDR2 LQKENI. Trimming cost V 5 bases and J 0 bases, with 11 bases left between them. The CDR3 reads CASSSGGHSNQPQHF. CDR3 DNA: TGTGCCAGCTCATCGGGCGGACATAGCAATCAGCCCCAGCATTTT.

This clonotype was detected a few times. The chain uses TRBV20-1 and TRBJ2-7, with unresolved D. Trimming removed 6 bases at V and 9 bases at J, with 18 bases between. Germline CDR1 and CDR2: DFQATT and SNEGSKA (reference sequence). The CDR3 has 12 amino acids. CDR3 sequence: CSAADQEGRQYF. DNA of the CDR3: TGCAGTGCCGCAGACCAAGAAGGCCGGCAGTACTTC.

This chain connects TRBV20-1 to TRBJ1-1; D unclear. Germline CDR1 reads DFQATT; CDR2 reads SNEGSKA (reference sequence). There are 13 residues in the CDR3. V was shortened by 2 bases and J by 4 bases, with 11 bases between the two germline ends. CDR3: CSARSDTSTEAFF. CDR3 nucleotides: TGCAGTGCTAGATCAGACACGAGCACTGAAGCTTTCTTT.

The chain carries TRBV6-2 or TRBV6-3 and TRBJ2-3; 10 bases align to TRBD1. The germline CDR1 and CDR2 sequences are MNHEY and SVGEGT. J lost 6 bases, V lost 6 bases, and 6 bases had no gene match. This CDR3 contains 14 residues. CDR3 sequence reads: CASRRTGGGDTQYF. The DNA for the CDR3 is TGTGCCAGCAGGCGGACAGGGGGTGGCGATACGCAGTATTTT.

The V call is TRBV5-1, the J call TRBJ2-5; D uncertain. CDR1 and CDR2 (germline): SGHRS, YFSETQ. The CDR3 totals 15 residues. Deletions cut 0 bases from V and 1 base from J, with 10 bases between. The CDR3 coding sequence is TGCGCCAGCAGCTTGGTTGGGTCGGTCCAAGAGACCCAGTACTTC. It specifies CASSLVGSVQETQYF.

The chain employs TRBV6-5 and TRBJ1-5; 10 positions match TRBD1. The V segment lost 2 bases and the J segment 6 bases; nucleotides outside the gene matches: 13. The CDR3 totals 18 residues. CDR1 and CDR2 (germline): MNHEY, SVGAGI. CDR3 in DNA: TGTGCCAGCAGTTACACAGTCCCGACAGGGGGCTTGGGTCAGCCCCAGCATTTT. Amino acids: CASSYTVPTGGLGQPQHF.

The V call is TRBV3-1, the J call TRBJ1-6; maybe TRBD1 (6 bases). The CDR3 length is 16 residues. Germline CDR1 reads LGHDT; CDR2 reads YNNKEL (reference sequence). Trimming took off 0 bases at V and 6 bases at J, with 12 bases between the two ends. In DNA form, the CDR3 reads TGTGCCAGCAGCCAAGATTTCGGAGGGGGTAATTCACCCCTCCACTTT. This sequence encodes CASSQDFGGGNSPLHF.

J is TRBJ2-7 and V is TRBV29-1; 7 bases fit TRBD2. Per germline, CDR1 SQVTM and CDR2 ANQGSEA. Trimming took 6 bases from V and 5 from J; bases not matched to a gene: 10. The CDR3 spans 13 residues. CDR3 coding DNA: TGCAGCGTACCGACTAGCCGGTTAAACGAGCAGTACTTC. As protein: CSVPTSRLNEQYF.

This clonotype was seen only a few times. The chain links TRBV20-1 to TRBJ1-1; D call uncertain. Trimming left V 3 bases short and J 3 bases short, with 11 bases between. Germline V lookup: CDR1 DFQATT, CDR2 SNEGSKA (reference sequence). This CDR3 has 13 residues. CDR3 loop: CSASPGSDTEAFF. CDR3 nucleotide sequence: TGCAGTGCTAGTCCGGGGTCGGACACTGAAGCTTTCTTT.

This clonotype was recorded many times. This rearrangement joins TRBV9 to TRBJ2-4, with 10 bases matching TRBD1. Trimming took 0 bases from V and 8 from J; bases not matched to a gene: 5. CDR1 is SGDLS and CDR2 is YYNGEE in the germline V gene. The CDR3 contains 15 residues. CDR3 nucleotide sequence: TGTGCCAGCAGCGTAGCTTGGACAGGGGGGGACATTCAGTACTTC. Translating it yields CASSVAWTGGDIQYF.

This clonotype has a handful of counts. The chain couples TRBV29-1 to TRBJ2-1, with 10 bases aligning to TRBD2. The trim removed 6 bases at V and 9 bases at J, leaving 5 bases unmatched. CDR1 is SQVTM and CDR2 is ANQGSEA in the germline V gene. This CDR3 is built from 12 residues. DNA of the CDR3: TGCAGCGTAGCGGGGGGGCCTAGTGAGCAGTTCTTC. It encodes CSVAGGPSEQFF.

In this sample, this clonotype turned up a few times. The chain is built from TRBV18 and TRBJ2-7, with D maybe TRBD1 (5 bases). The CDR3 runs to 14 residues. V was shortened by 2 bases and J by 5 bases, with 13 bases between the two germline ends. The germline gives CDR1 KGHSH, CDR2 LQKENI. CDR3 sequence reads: CASSPKARAHEQYF. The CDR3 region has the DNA TGTGCCAGCTCACCAAAGGCCAGGGCCCACGAGCAGTACTTC.

The CDR3 reads CSAWGGEETQYF. As DNA, the CDR3 is TGCAGTGCTTGGGGAGGAGAAGAGACCCAGTACTTC. The genes are TRBV20-1 and TRBJ2-5; TRBD2 might be the D (6 bases). CDR1 DFQATT and CDR2 SNEGSKA come from the germline V gene (reference sequence). Between the trimmed V and J ends, which lost 5 bases and 3 bases, there was a span of 10 bases. The CDR3 contains 12 residues.

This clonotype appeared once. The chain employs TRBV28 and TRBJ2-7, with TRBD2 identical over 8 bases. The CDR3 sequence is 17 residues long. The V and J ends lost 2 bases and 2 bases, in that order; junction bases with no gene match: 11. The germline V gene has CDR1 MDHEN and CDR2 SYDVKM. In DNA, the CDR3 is TGTGCCAGCAGTTTAATACCGGGAGGGATTCCTCCCTACGAGCAGTACTTC. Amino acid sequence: CASSLIPGGIPPYEQYF.

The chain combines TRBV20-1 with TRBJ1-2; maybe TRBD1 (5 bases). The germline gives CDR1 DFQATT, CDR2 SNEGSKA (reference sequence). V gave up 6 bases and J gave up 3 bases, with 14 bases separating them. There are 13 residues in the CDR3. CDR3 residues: CSASQGRDYGYTF. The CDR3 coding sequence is TGCAGTGCAAGTCAGGGTCGCGACTATGGCTACACCTTC.

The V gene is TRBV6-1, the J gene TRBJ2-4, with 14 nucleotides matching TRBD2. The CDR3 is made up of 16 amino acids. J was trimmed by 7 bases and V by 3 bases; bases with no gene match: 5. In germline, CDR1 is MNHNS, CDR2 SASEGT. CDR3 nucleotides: TGTGCCAGCAGTGAGGGACTAGCGGGGGTTATGAACATTCAGTACTTC. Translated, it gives CASSEGLAGVMNIQYF.

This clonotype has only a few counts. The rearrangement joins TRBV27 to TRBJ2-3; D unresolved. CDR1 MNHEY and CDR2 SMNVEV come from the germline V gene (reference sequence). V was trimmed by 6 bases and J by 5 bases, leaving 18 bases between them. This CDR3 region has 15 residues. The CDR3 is CASSLAPGRRDTQYF. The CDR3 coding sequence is TGTGCCAGCAGCCTGGCACCGGGCCGTAGAGATACGCAGTATTTT.

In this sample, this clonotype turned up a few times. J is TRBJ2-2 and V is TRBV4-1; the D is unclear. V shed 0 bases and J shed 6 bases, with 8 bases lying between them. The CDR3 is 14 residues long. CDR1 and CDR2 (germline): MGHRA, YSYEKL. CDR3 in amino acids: CASSQDPWAGELFF. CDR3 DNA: TGCGCCAGCAGCCAAGACCCCTGGGCCGGGGAGCTGTTTTTT.

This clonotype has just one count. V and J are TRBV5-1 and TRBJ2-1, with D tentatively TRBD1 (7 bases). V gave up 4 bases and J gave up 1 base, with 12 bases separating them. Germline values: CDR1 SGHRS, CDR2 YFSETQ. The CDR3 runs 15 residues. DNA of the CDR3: TGCGCCAGCAGCGCGGGACAGAGATCCTACAATGAGCAGTTCTTC. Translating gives CASSAGQRSYNEQFF.

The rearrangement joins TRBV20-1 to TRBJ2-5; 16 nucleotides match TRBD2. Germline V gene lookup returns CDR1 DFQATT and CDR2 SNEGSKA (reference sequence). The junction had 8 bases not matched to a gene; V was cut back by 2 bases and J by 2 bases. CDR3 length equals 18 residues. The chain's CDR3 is CSARQPGLAGGGQETQYF. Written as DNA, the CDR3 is TGCAGTGCTAGACAACCGGGACTAGCGGGAGGGGGTCAAGAGACCCAGTACTTC.

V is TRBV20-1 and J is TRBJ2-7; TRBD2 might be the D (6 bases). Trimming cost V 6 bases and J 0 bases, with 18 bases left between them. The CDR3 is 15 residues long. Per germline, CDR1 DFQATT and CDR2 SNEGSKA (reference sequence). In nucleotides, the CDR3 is TGCAGTGCAGGCGGGGATTTCAGAAACTCCTACGAGCAGTACTTC. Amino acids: CSAGGDFRNSYEQYF.